This T cell receptor beta chain was obtained from a study of blood T cell repertoires in COVID-19. Libraries were prepared by immunoSEQ multiplex PCR; TCRdb keeps only in-frame clonotypes and omits some of them. This sample has 400,000 or so clones, with about 90% found just once. CDR3 size: 15 residues. Germline V lookup: CDR1 LNHDA, CDR2 SQIVND (reference sequence). J lost 5 bases, V lost 4 bases, and 10 bases had no gene match. The sample was peripheral blood. V usage is TRBV19 and J usage is TRBJ1-1; the match to TRBD1 covers 7 bases. The source is a man between 18 and 29 years old with COVID-19, enrolled during active disease. The CDR3 here is CASSTPQGWYTEAFF. The DNA for the CDR3 is TGTGCCAGTAGTACGCCACAGGGGTGGTATACTGAAGCTTTCTTT. The full variable domain, completed using reference TRBV19 and TRBJ1-1, is DGGITQSPKYLFRKEGQNVTLSCEQNLNHDAMYWYRQDPGQGLRLIYYSQIVNDFQKGDIAEGYSVSREKKESFPLTVTSAQKNPTAFYLCASSTPQGWYTEAFFGQGTRLTVV.